This T cell receptor beta chain came from a study of blood T cell repertoires in COVID-19. Study as a whole: Collection of acute and convalescent COVID-19 samples took place in the United States, Italy and Spain.

Trimming took off 4 bases at V and 0 bases at J, with 9 bases between the two ends. This CDR3 region has 14 residues. The V gene's germline CDR1 is SEHNR and CDR2 FQNEAQ (reference sequence). Assay: immunoSEQ multiplex PCR; the TCRdb copy retains only in-frame clones and omits some. The data hold 150,000 to 200,000 clones, with around 80% observed a single time. The TCR originated in an older woman who had recovered from COVID-19. The sample was PBMCs or T cells enriched from blood (not recorded which). The rearrangement uses TRBV7-9 and TRBJ1-1; TRBD1 is a possible D gene (6 bases). CDR3 residues: CASSWTAMNTEAFF. In nucleotides, the CDR3 is TGTGCCAGCAGCTGGACAGCCATGAACACTGAAGCTTTCTTT.